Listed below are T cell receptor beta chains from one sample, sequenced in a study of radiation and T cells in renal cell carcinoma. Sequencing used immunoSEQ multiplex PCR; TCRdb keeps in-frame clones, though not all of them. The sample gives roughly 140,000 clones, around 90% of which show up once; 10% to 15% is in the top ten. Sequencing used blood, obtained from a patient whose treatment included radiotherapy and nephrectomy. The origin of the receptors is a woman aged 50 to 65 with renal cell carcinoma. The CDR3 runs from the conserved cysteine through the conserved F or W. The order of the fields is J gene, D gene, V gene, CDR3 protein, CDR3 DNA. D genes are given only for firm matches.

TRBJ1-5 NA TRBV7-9 CASSSDYSNQPQHF TGTGCCAGCAGCTCAGACTATAGCAATCAGCCCCAGCATTTT
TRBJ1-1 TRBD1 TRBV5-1 CASSPTGGRITEAFF TGCGCCAGCAGCCCCACAGGGGGGAGGATCACTGAAGCTTTCTTT
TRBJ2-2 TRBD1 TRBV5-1 CASSPTDRGLIRGELFF TGCGCCAGCAGCCCCACTGACAGGGGTTTGATCAGAGGGGAGCTGTTTTTT
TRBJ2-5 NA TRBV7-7 CASSLAQGLSETQYF TGTGCTAGCAGCTTAGCGCAGGGCTTATCAGAGACCCAGTACTTC
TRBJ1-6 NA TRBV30 CAWSGSSYNSPLHF TGTGCCTGGAGCGGGAGCTCCTATAATTCACCCCTCCACTTT
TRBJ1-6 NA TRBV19 CASSLPSSPLHF TGTGCCAGTAGTTTACCAAGTTCACCCCTCCACTTT
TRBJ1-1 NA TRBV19 CASTVDWNTEAFF TGTGCCAGTACCGTCGACTGGAACACTGAAGCTTTCTTT
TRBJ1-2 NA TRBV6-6 CASTSDGGLYGYTF TGTGCCAGCACCTCAGATGGGGGTCTCTATGGCTACACCTTC
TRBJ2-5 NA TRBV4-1 CASSRRQLQETQYF TGCGCCAGCAGCCGACGACAGCTCCAAGAGACCCAGTACTTC
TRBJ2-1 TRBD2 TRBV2 CASSEAPLAGRYEQFF TGTGCCAGCAGTGAAGCGCCACTAGCGGGGAGATATGAGCAGTTCTTC
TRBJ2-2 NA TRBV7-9 CASSVTGSNTGELFF TGTGCCAGCAGCGTTACAGGGTCGAACACCGGGGAGCTGTTTTTT
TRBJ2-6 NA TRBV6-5 CATLLSGANVLTF TGTGCCACCCTACTCTCTGGGGCCAACGTCCTGACTTTC
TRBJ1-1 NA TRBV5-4 CAIETEVDTEAFF TGTGCCATCGAAACAGAAGTAGACACTGAAGCTTTCTTT
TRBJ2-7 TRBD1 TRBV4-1 CASSQDKGASYEQYF TGCGCCAGCAGCCAAGATAAGGGGGCGTCGTACGAGCAGTACTTC
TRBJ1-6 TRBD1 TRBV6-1 CASSETGYNSPLHF TGTGCCAGCAGTGAGACAGGGTACAATTCACCCCTCCACTTT
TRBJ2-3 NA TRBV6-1 CASSEFEGTTDTQYF TGTGCCAGCAGTGAATTTGAGGGGACAACAGATACGCAGTATTTT
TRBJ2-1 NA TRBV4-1 CASSPQGGGAYNEQFF TGCGCCAGCAGTCCCCAAGGAGGGGGCGCGTACAATGAGCAGTTCTTC